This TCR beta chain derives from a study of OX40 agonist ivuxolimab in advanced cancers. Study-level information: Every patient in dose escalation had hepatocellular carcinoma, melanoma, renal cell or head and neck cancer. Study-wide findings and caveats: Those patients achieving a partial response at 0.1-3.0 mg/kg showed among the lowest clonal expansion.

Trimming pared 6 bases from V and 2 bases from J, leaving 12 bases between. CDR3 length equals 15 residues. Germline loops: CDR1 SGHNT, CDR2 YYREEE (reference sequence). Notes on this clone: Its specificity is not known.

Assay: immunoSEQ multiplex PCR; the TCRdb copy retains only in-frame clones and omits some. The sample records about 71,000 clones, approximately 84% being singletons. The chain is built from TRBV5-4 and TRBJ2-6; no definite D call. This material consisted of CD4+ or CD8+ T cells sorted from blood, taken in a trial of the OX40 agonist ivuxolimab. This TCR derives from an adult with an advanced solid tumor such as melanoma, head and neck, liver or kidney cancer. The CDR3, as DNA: TGTGCCAGCAACCTTAGGAAACCTGGGGCCAACGTCCTGACTTTC. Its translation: CASNLRKPGANVLTF.